This record covers a single T cell receptor (beta chain). It lacks a known antigen. No clone much larger than this one lies a single base away; base qualities are absent. The data derive from a study of blood T cell repertoires in COVID-19 (dated by TCRdb to 2019 to 2021). In the study overall: Samples covering the acute and convalescent phases of COVID-19 were provided by collaborators in the United States, Italy and Spain. The prospective study material was composed of cDNA or gDNA derived from T cells, B-cell-depleted T cells, or PBMCs. Deeply sampled blood TCRbeta repertoires from subjects exposed to, actively infected with, or recovered from COVID-19 were included in the dataset. A freely available public database, intended as a resource for researchers studying the immune response to SARS-CoV-2, is where the repertoires were released. The samples were drawn from the first 160 participants of the ongoing ImmuneRACE study and from over a thousand subjects provided by 6 global collaborators. The sample metadata nearly always contained a de-identified subject ID, COVID-19 status, age in years and sex. Where available, HLA class I and class II types were taken from metadata supplied by the sample provider and were not determined by assay-based typing.

TCRbeta CDR3 regions were amplified from genomic DNA by means of the immunoSEQ Assay, a bias-controlled multiplex PCR. The paper's processing steps were these. Nucleated cell counts per sample were estimated from amplification of reference gene primers within the assay. Sequence reads were collapsed and filtered to measure the absolute abundance of every unique TCRbeta CDR3 rearrangement. For each sample, productive Simpson clonality was calculated by taking the square root of Simpson's diversity index across productive rearrangements. TCRdb re-hosts the immuneACCESS table, in-frame sequences only. Its copies lack some clones; in the studies checked, an unresolved V gene accounts for under half of them, and the cause for the rest is not known. V, J and clone size reflect that table, while D and trimming were determined from the DNA. The sample table records approximately 300,000 clones; just under 90% of these occur just once. Over 5.5% of the sample goes to the ten largest clones.

Study-wide findings and limitations: Clinical and demographic metadata were provided uncurated, with the amount varying by source and participant.

At one collaborating source in Seattle, patients were enrolled during active infection and were followed longitudinally through the course of disease. Each collaborating institution followed its own protocols to collect whole blood in K2EDTA tubes. For TCRbeta analysis, collaborators shipped samples in one of three forms: frozen whole blood, isolated PBMCs, or DNA extracted from either of those sample types. CDR1 is given as SGHKS and CDR2 as YYEKEE, both from the germline V gene (reference sequence). The V end loses 0 bases and the J end loses 3 bases, and a stretch of 16 bases separates them. From its cysteine to its phenylalanine, the CDR3 spans 16 amino acids. The DNA shown is the 48-base CDR3, in frame from base 1.

This chain joins TRBV5-5 to TRBJ2-7; a tentative D call is TRBD1 (6 bases match). Sequences were obtained from peripheral blood. This receptor was taken from a woman between 45 and 65 years old with COVID-19, enrolled during active disease. The CDR3 here reads CASSLASGVSHYEQYF. The nucleotide sequence is given as TGTGCCAGCAGCTTGGCCTCAGGGGTCAGCCACTACGAGCAGTACTTC.